This T cell receptor beta chain was identified during a study of CD8 T cells in Susac syndrome. Sequencing targeted TCR beta in T cells from blood (CD8+ and CD4+). The multiple sclerosis control cohort comprised treatment-naive individuals presenting with stable or active relapsing-remitting disease. About 0.5 to 1 ug RNA was reverse transcribed with random hexamers. TCRdb re-called the immunoSEQ multiplex PCR reads through MiXCR, storing one row per CDR3 protein. The data show 200,000 or so distinct CDR3 sequences, with roughly 96% seen just once and roughly 0.088% held by the top ten. This receptor was taken from a human donor with multiple sclerosis. Sample: CD4+ T cells from PBMCs.

The CDR3 loop is CATSDPNRGHYEQYF. The CDR3 coding sequence is TGTGCCACCAGTGACCCAAACAGGGGCCACTACGAGCAGTACTTC. The genes are TRBV24-1 and TRBJ2-7; TRBD1 agrees at 7 bases. This CDR3 is 15 amino acids long. V lost 4 bases and J lost 3; bases outside the gene matches: 8. CDR1 is KGHDR, CDR2 SFDVKD, per germline.